This entry features one TCR beta chain sequence. This specimen comes from a study of blood T cell repertoires in COVID-19. This CDR3 contains 15 residues. Germline V lookup: CDR1 ENHRY, CDR2 SYGVKD. Germline trimming cut 5 bases from V and 5 bases from J; bases unmatched to any gene: 7. The method was immunoSEQ multiplex PCR; TCRdb's version includes in-frame clones alone and lacks a portion of them. The sample lists some 270,000 clones; approximately 88% were seen once. The clonotype originates from a woman aged 40 to 50 who had been exposed to COVID-19. The chain has TRBV10-3 and TRBJ1-5; 9 bases are shared with TRBD1. Sequenced input: PBMCs or T cells enriched from blood (not recorded which). CDR3 protein: CAISSTGGSDQPQHF. The CDR3 nucleotides are TGTGCCATCAGTTCGACAGGGGGATCGGATCAGCCCCAGCATTTT.